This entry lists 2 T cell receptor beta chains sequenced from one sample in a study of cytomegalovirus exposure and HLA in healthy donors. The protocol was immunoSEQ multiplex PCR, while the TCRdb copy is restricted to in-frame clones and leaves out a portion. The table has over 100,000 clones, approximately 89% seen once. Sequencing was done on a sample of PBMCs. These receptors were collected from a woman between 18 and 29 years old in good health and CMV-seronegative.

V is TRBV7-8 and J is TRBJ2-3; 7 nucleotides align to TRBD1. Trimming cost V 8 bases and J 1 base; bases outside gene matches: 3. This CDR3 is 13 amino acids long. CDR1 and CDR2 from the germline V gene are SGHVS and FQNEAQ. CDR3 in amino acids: CASRQGGTDTQYF. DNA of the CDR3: TGTGCCAGCCGACAGGGAGGCACAGATACGCAGTATTTT.

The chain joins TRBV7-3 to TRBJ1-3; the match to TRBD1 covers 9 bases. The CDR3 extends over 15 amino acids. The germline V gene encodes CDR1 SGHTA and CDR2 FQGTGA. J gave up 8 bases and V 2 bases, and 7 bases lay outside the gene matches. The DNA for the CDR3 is TGTGCCAGCAGCTTAGGGGGACAGGGTGTAGACACCATATATTTT. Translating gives CASSLGGQGVDTIYF. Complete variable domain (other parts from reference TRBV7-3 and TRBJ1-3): GAGVSQTPSNKVTEKGKYVELRCDPISGHTALYWYRQSLGQGPEFLIYFQGTGAADDSGLPNDRFFAVRPEGSVSTLKIQRTERGDSAVYLCASSLGGQGVDTIYFGEGSWLTVV.